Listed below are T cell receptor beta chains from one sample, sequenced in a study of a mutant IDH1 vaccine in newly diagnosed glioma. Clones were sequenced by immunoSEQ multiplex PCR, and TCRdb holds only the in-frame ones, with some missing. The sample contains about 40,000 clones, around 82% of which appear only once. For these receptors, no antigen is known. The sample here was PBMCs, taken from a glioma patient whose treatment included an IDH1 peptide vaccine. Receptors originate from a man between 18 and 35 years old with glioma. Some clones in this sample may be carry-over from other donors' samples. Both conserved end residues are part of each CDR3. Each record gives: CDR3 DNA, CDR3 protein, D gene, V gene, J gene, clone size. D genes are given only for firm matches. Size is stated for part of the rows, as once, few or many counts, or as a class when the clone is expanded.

TGTGCCAGCGGACCGGGGAAGGGCTATGGCTACACCTTC	CASGPGKGYGYTF	NA	TRBV2	TRBJ1-2	NA
TGTGCCACCCAGGTCATGAACACTGAAGCTTTCTTT	CATQVMNTEAFF	NA	TRBV6-1	TRBJ1-1	NA
TGTGCCAGCAGCCCCATAGGGAACCAGCCCCAGCATTTT	CASSPIGNQPQHF	NA	TRBV7-9	TRBJ1-5	once
TGTGCCACCAGCAGAGGACTCGCCGGGAGCCGGGAGACCCAGTACTTC	CATSRGLAGSRETQYF	NA	TRBV15	TRBJ2-5	NA
TGTGCCAGCAGCGCGGGCGGGGTCGGAGTCCAGCCCCAGCATTTT	CASSAGGVGVQPQHF	NA	TRBV9	TRBJ1-5	NA
TGTGCCACAGAGCCGGGTGCTAGCGGCTCCTACGAGCAGTACTTC	CATEPGASGSYEQYF	TRBD2	TRBV15	TRBJ2-7	NA
TGTGCCAGCAGTTACTCCGGCAGTAACTATGGCTACACCTTC	CASSYSGSNYGYTF	NA	TRBV6-5	TRBJ1-2	NA
TGTGCCAGCTCACCTTGGGTCACAGCTAACACCGGGGAGCTGTTTTTT	CASSPWVTANTGELFF	NA	TRBV18	TRBJ2-2	NA
TGTGCCAGCAGTGAAACGGTGATGAACACTGAAGCTTTCTTT	CASSETVMNTEAFF	NA	TRBV2	TRBJ1-1	NA
TGTGCCAGCAGCCGAACCGGACTCCTTGTTTCTGGAAACACCATATATTTT	CASSRTGLLVSGNTIYF	NA	TRBV11-2	TRBJ1-3	NA
TGTGCCAGCAGCTTAAAGGATTGGACAGGGCCCGAAGCTTTCTTT	CASSLKDWTGPEAFF	TRBD1	TRBV7-9	TRBJ1-1	few
TGTGCCAGCAGCCAGACGTTGAACACTGAAGCTTTCTTT	CASSQTLNTEAFF	NA	TRBV6-5	TRBJ1-1	NA
TGTGCCAGCAGTTACCCCGAGCGACTAGCGGTGGAGGAGCTGTTTTTT	CASSYPERLAVEELFF	TRBD2	TRBV6-6	TRBJ2-2	NA
TGTGCCAGCTCACGGGCCCGGGAGTATGAAAAACTGTTTTTT	CASSRAREYEKLFF	NA	TRBV18	TRBJ1-4	NA
TGCAGCGTTGAAGATCGCTGGGGGGCATATGGCTACACCTTC	CSVEDRWGAYGYTF	NA	TRBV29-1	TRBJ1-2	NA
TGCAGCGTTGAAGGGGACAGGGTTGGAAACACCATATATTTT	CSVEGDRVGNTIYF	TRBD1	TRBV29-1	TRBJ1-3	NA
TGCGCCAGCAGCTTTACAGGGGGCTTGAACGAGCAGTACTTC	CASSFTGGLNEQYF	TRBD1	TRBV5-1	TRBJ2-7	NA
TGTGCCAGCAGCCGGACGGTCAACACTGAAGCTTTCTTT	CASSRTVNTEAFF	NA	TRBV5-6	TRBJ1-1	few
TGTGCCAGCAGTTACCCACAGGGGGCAAGTCAGCCCCAGCATTTT	CASSYPQGASQPQHF	TRBD1	TRBV6-6	TRBJ1-5	NA
TGTGCCAGCAGCTTAGGGGCAGGGCTTGGTCAGCCCCAGCATTTT	CASSLGAGLGQPQHF	NA	TRBV13	TRBJ1-5	NA
TGCGCCAGCAACAGGGGTGCCGCCGGGATTAATGAAAAACTGTTTTTT	CASNRGAAGINEKLFF	TRBD1	TRBV5-1	TRBJ1-4	NA
TGTGCCAGCAGCTGGGGGGTGAACACTGAAGCTTTCTTT	CASSWGVNTEAFF	NA	TRBV5-4	TRBJ1-1	NA
TGTGCCAGTAGTGTAACCGGGACAGTTAGCAATTTT	CASSVTGTVSNF	TRBD1	TRBV19	TRBJ1-1	NA